The 14 T cell receptor beta chains below come from one sample, sequenced in a study of T cells after posttransplantation cyclophosphamide. The protocol was immunoSEQ multiplex PCR, while the TCRdb copy is restricted to in-frame clones and leaves out a portion. This sample shows roughly 40,000 clones and no singletons; around 4.5% rests with the ten largest. Sequencing used PBMCs. The receptors were gathered from a woman aged 45-60 years in good health and a related stem cell transplant donor.

This clone occurred many times. The rearrangement uses TRBV7-9 and TRBJ1-4; D may be TRBD1 (6 bases). The V end lost 2 bases, the J end lost 4 bases, and 17 bases lay between the germline ends. The germline V gene has CDR1 SEHNR and CDR2 FQNEAQ (reference sequence). The length of the CDR3 is 17 residues. DNA of the CDR3: TGTGCCAGCAGCTTACGCCTAAACAGGGAATTTAATGAAAAACTGTTTTTT. Residues: CASSLRLNREFNEKLFF.

At least ten counts were recorded for this clone. This chain joins TRBV7-2 and TRBJ1-1; D call uncertain. The V gene lost 0 bases and the J gene lost 1 base, with 9 bases spanning the gap. Per the germline V gene, CDR1 is SGHTA and CDR2 is FQGNSA. The CDR3 is made up of 15 amino acids. The chain's CDR3 is CASSLARIPNTEAFF. For the CDR3, the DNA is TGTGCCAGCAGCTTAGCCAGGATTCCGAACACTGAAGCTTTCTTT.

This clone was recorded at least ten times. The chain joins TRBV7-9 to TRBJ2-7, with D possibly matching TRBD1 (5 bases). Trimming left V 8 bases short and J 0 bases short, with 8 bases between. CDR3 length equals 12 residues. Germline lookup yields CDR1 SEHNR and CDR2 FQNEAQ (reference sequence). The CDR3: CASGAYSYEQYF. The DNA of the CDR3 is TGTGCCAGCGGGGCCTACTCCTACGAGCAGTACTTC.

Many counts were recorded for this clone. The V call is TRBV13, the J call TRBJ2-7; D is unclear. The germline V gene has CDR1 PRHDT and CDR2 FYEKMQ (reference sequence). The CDR3 is made up of 15 amino acids. Trimming pared 2 bases from V and 0 bases from J, leaving 11 bases between. CDR3 in amino acids: CASSLTQAGSYEQYF. In DNA form, the CDR3 reads TGTGCCAGCAGCTTAACCCAGGCAGGCTCCTACGAGCAGTACTTC.

The sample holds many counts of this clone. The CDR3 ends on some other residue instead of the conserved phenylalanine or tryptophan, so this is likely a read error. The limits of the CDR3 on the DNA are not certain, so only TCRdb's listed CDR3 is given. This sequence joins TRBV15 and TRBJ2-7; the DNA was not used to check the table's D call, TRBD1. The CDR3 is 11 residues long, counting both termini. Germline V CDR1 and CDR2: LNHNV, YYDKDF (reference sequence). CDR3 in amino acids: CATSLTQGINR.

This clone was counted at least ten times. The chain carries TRBV7-2 and TRBJ1-2; 11 bases match TRBD1. Per the germline V gene, CDR1 is SGHTA and CDR2 is FQGNSA. The CDR3 runs to 17 residues. The J segment lost 4 bases and the V segment lost 0 bases, leaving 7 bases of the junction unmatched. This chain's CDR3 is CASSLAHGTGGSYGYTF. The CDR3 bases are TGTGCCAGCAGCTTAGCGCACGGGACAGGGGGTTCCTATGGCTACACCTTC.

This clone occurred many times. The chain has TRBV6-6 and TRBJ2-1; 10 bases align to TRBD2. Germline lookup yields CDR1 MNHNY and CDR2 SVGAGI (reference sequence). There are 16 residues in the CDR3. The trim removed 6 bases at V and 1 base at J, leaving 6 bases unmatched. CDR3 loop: CASSLGLAISYNEQFF. The CDR3, as DNA: TGTGCCAGCAGCCTGGGACTAGCGATTTCCTACAATGAGCAGTTCTTC.

This clone was detected ten times or more. The rearrangement joins TRBV25-1 to TRBJ2-4, with D tentatively TRBD1 (5 bases). Germline V lookup: CDR1 MGHDK, CDR2 SYGVNS. This CDR3 has 16 amino acids. The V end lost 3 bases, the J end lost 0 bases, and 12 bases lay between the germline ends. Here the CDR3 DNA reads TGTGCCAGCAGTGAGGTAGGGGCGAGAGCCAAAAACATTCAGTACTTC. Translated, it gives CASSEVGARAKNIQYF. The whole variable domain, remainder taken from reference TRBV25-1 and TRBJ2-4, is EADIYQTPRYLVIGTGKKITLECSQTMGHDKMYWYQQDPGMELHLIHYSYGVNSTEKGDLSSESTVSRIRTEHFPLTLESARPSHTSQYLCASSEVGARAKNIQYFGAGTRLSVL.

In its sample, this clone was seen many times. The chain combines TRBV4-1 with TRBJ2-1; 11 positions match TRBD2. V shed 1 base, J shed 9 bases, and the junction held 8 bases outside the gene matches. The germline V gene encodes CDR1 MGHRA and CDR2 YSYEKL. This CDR3 is built from 16 residues. The CDR3 bases are TGCGCCAGCAGCCAAGGCTGGGTTGGACTAGCGGGTGAGCAGTTCTTC. Translating it yields CASSQGWVGLAGEQFF.

This clone was seen at least ten times. The chain links TRBV29-1 to TRBJ1-1; D unresolved. Deletions cut 3 bases from V and 5 bases from J, with 16 bases between. Germline CDR1 is SQVTM and CDR2 is ANQGSEA. This CDR3 contains 14 residues. The CDR3 nucleotides are TGCAGCGTTGATCTTGAACATTCGGGAACTGAAGCTTTCTTT. Its protein product is CSVDLEHSGTEAFF.

This clone appeared many times. The J gene is TRBJ1-2, the V gene TRBV18; unclear D gene. The V gene's germline CDR1 is KGHSH and CDR2 LQKENI. The CDR3 contains 13 residues. Trimming removed 3 bases from V and 6 bases from J, with 11 bases in between. CDR3 nucleotides: TGTGCCAGCTCACCGCTGGTTGCGGATGGCTACACCTTC. Its translation is CASSPLVADGYTF.

The chain combines TRBV6-5 with TRBJ1-1; 8 bases line up with TRBD1. With 1 base clipped from V and 1 base from J, the junction kept 2 bases outside the gene matches. Germline assignment: CDR1 MNHEY and CDR2 SVGAGI. The CDR3 length is 15 residues. In nucleotides, the CDR3 is TGTGCCAGCAGTTACTGGACAGGGAGGAACACTGAAGCTTTCTTT. This encodes CASSYWTGRNTEAFF.

This clone was counted at least ten times. The same CDR3 can be traced to other DNA sequences in this sample. The chain combines TRBV21-1 with TRBJ2-7; TRBD1, the D gene given by the table, was not confirmed from the DNA. TRBV21-1 constitutes a pseudogene. The CDR3 spans 16 residues. For the CDR3, the DNA is TGTGCCAGCAGCAAAGCTCAGGGTTTAAGGTGGGGTGAGCAGTACTTC. This codes for CASSKAQGLRWGEQYF.

This clone came up many times. The V gene is TRBV29-1, the J gene TRBJ1-2; possible D gene TRBD1, 5 bases. The CDR3 consists of 13 residues. V lost 8 bases and J lost 3, with 16 bases in between. Germline CDR1 is SQVTM and CDR2 is ANQGSEA. The CDR3 region is CSSNSGGDYGYTF. The DNA of the CDR3 is TGCAGCTCTAACAGCGGGGGGGACTATGGCTACACCTTC.